Detailed here is one T cell receptor beta chain. Per the authors' pipeline: Reference gene primer amplification yielded estimated nucleated cell counts. Some clones are missing from TCRdb's copy, which holds only in-frame ones; the method was immunoSEQ multiplex PCR. That table supplies the V and J calls and clone size; D and trimming were determined from the DNA. The sample consists of about 56,000 clones, 89% of them appearing once. The sample originates from a study of blood T cell repertoires in COVID-19. Whole-study context: Collection of acute and convalescent COVID-19 samples took place in the United States, Italy and Spain.

V was cut by 2 bases and J by 7 bases, with 9 bases left in between. This CDR3 is built from 13 residues. Germline V lookup: CDR1 KGHSH, CDR2 LQKENI. J is TRBJ2-1 and V is TRBV18, with D perhaps TRBD2 (6 bases). Sequencing used peripheral blood. This clonotype was obtained from a human donor in a cohort sampled during active COVID-19. The CDR3, as DNA: TGTGCCAGCTCACCAGGGGACTGGAATGAGCAGTTCTTC. Translated: CASSPGDWNEQFF.